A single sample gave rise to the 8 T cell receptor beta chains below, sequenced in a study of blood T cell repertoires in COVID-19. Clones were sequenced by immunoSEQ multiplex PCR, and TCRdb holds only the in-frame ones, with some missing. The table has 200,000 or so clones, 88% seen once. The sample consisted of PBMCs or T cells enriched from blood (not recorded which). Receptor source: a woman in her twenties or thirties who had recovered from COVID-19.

The CDR3 coding sequence is TGCGCCAGGGAGGGGTGGATGGGAGCTAACTATGGCTACACCTTC. Residues: CAREGWMGANYGYTF. This rearrangement joins TRBV10-2 to TRBJ1-2, with D possibly being TRBD1 (5 bases). The CDR3 is 15 amino acids. Trimming removed 9 bases at V and 0 bases at J, with 17 bases between. The germline gives CDR1 WSHSY, CDR2 SAAADI.

The DNA of the CDR3 is TGTGCCAGCAGCCAAGGGGCAGGAGCTTTCTTT. The encoded protein is CASSQGAGAFF. V gene TRBV3-1 (or the pseudogene TRBV3-2) combines with J gene TRBJ1-1; no reliable D call. The germline V gene encodes CDR1 LGHDT and CDR2 YNNKEL (reference sequence). CDR3 size: 11 residues. Trimming took off 1 base at V and 10 bases at J, with 7 bases between the two ends.

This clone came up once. The CDR3: CASSFRTSGDSYNEQFF. The CDR3 coding sequence is TGTGCCAGCAGCTTTCGAACTAGCGGAGACTCCTACAATGAGCAGTTCTTC. This chain uses TRBV7-9 with TRBJ2-1, with 8 bases matching TRBD2. The CDR3 contains 17 residues. Trimming took 3 bases from V and 0 from J; bases not matched to a gene: 7. CDR1 SEHNR and CDR2 FQNEAQ come from the germline V gene (reference sequence).

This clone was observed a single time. The CDR3 DNA reads TGTGCCAGCAGCTCCCGGGACTTCAACACAGATACGCAGTATTTT. Amino acid sequence: CASSSRDFNTDTQYF. The chain combines TRBV9 with TRBJ2-3; D may be TRBD2 (6 bases). Per the germline V gene, CDR1 is SGDLS and CDR2 is YYNGEE. CDR3 size: 15 residues. V was trimmed by 4 bases and J by 2 bases, leaving 14 bases between them.

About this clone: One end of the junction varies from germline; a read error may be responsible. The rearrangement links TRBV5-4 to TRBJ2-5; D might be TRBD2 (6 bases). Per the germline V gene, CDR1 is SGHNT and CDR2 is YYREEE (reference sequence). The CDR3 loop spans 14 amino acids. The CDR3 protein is CASSFAGLPEAQYF. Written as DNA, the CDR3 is TGTGCCAGCAGTTTCGCGGGGCTACCAGAGGCCCAGTACTTC.

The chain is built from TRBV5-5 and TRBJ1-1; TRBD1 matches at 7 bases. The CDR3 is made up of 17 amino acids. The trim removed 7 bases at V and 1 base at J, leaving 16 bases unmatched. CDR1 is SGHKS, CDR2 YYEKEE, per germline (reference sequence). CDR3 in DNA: TGTGCCAGCGGCACTCTAGAGAGGGGGACAGCGAACACTGAAGCTTTCTTT. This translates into CASGTLERGTANTEAFF. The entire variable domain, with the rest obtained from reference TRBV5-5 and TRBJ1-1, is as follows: DAGVTQSPTHLIKTRGQQVTLRCSPISGHKSVSWYQQVLGQGPQFIFQYYEKEERGRGNFPDRFSARQFPNYSSELNVNALLLGDSALYLCASGTLERGTANTEAFFGQGTRLTVV.

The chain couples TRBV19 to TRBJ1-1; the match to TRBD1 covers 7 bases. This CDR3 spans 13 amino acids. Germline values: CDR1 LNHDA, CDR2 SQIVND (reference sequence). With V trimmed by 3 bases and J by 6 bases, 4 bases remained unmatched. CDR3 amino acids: CASSIDRDAEAFF. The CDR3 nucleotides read TGTGCCAGTAGTATCGACAGGGACGCTGAAGCTTTCTTT. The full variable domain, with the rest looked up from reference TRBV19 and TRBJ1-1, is DGGITQSPKYLFRKEGQNVTLSCEQNLNHDAMYWYRQDPGQGLRLIYYSQIVNDFQKGDIAEGYSVSREKKESFPLTVTSAQKNPTAFYLCASSIDRDAEAFFGQGTRLTVV.

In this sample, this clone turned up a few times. The CDR3 region is CASSSSGTNKRGYTF. DNA of the CDR3: TGTGCCAGCAGCTCGTCCGGGACAAACAAACGTGGCTACACCTTC. The chain has TRBV7-9 and TRBJ1-2; D perhaps matches TRBD1 (6 bases). The CDR3 has 15 residues. Looked up from germline, CDR1 is SEHNR and CDR2 is FQNEAQ (reference sequence). V lost 4 bases and J lost 7, with 19 bases in between.